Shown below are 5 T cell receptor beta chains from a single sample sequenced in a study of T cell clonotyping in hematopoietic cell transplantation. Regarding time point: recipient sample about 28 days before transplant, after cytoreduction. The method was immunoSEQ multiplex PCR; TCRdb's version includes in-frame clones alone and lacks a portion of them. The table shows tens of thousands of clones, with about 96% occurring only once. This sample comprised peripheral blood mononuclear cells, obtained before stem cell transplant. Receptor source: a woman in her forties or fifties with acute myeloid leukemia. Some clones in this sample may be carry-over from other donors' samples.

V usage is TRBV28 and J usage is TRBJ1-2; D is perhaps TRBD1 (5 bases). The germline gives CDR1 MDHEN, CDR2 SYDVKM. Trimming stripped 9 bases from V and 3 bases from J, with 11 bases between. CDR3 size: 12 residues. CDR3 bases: TGTGCCAGTCATGACAGCCACTATGGCTACACCTTC. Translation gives CASHDSHYGYTF.

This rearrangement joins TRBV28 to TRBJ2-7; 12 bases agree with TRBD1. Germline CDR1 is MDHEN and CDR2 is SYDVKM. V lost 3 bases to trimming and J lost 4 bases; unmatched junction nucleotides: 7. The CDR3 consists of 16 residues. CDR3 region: CASSFTGTGGGYEQYF. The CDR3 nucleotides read TGTGCCAGCAGTTTCACCGGGACAGGGGGCGGGTACGAGCAGTACTTC.

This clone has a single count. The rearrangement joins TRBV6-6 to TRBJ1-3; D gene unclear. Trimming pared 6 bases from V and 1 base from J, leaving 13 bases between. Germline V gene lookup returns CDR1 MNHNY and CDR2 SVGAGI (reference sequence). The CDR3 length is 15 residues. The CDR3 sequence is CASRYTPRSGNTIYF. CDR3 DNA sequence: TGTGCCAGCAGATACACCCCGCGGTCTGGAAACACCATATATTTT.

The CDR3 here is CASSTQGANTYSNQPQHF. DNA for the CDR3: TGTGCCAGTAGCACACAGGGCGCGAACACCTATAGCAATCAGCCCCAGCATTTT. The chain carries TRBV19 and TRBJ1-5, with D maybe TRBD1 (6 bases). Trimming removed 6 bases at V and 0 bases at J, with 21 bases between. CDR3 length: 18 amino acids. Germline lookup yields CDR1 LNHDA and CDR2 SQIVND (reference sequence). Complete variable domain (other parts from reference TRBV19 and TRBJ1-5): DGGITQSPKYLFRKEGQNVTLSCEQNLNHDAMYWYRQDPGQGLRLIYYSQIVNDFQKGDIAEGYSVSREKKESFPLTVTSAQKNPTAFYLCASSTQGANTYSNQPQHFGDGTRLSIL.

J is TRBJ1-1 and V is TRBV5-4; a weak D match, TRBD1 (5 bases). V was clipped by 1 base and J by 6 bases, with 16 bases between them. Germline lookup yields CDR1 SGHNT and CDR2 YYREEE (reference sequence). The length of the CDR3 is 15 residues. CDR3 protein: CASSLSEGREAEAFF. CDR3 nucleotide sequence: TGTGCCAGCAGCTTGTCAGAGGGGCGAGAGGCTGAAGCTTTCTTT.